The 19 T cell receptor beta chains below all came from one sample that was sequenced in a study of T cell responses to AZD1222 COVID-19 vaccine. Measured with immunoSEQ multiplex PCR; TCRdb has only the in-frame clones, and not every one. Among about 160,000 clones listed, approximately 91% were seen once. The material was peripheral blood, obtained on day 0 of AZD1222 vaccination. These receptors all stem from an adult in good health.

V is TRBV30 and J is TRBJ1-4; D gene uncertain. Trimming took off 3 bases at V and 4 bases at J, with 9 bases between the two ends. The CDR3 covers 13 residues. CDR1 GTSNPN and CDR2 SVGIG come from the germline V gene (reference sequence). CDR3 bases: TGTGCCTGGAGCGGCACCGGTAATGAAAAACTGTTTTTT. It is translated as CAWSGTGNEKLFF.

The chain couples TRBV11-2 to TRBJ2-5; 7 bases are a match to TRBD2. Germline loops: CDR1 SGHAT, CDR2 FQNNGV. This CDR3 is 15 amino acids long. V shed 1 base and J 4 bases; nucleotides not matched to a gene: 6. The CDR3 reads CASSLGAGAGETQYF. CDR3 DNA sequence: TGTGCCAGCAGCTTAGGCGCGGGAGCGGGAGAGACCCAGTACTTC.

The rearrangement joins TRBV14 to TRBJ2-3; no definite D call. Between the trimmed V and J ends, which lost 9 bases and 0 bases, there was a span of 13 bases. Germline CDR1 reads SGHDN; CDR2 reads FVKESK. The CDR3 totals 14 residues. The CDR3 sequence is CASRLTWSTDTQYF. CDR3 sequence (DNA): TGTGCCAGTCGACTGACTTGGAGCACAGATACGCAGTATTTT.

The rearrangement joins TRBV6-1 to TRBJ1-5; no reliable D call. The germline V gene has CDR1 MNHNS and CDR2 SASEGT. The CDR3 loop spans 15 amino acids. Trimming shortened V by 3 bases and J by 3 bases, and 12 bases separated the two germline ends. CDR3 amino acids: CASSDNKIFNQPQHF. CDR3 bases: TGTGCCAGCAGTGACAATAAAATCTTCAATCAGCCCCAGCATTTT.

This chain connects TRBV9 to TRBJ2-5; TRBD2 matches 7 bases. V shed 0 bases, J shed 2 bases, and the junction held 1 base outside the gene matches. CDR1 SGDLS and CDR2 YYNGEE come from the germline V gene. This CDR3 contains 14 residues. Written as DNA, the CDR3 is TGTGCCAGCAGCGTAGGGGACTATCAAGAGACCCAGTACTTC. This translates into CASSVGDYQETQYF.

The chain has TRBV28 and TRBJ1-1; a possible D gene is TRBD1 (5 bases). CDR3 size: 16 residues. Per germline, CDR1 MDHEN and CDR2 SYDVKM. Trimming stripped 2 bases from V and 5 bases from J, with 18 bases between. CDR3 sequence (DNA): TGTGCCAGCAGTTTAGGGGGGGGACCCGGGAGAACTGAAGCTTTCTTT. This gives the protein CASSLGGGPGRTEAFF.

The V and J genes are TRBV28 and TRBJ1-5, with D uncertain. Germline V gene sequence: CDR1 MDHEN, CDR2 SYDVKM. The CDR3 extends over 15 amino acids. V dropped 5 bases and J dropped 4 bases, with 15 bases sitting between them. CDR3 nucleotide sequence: TGTGCCAGCAGTCTCAGGATAAACGGTAATCAGCCCCAGCATTTT. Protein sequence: CASSLRINGNQPQHF.

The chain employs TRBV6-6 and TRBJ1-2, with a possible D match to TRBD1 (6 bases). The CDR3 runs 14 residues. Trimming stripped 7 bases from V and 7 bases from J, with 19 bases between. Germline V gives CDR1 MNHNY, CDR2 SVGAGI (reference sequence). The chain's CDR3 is CASTGDKGRSGYTF. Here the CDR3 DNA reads TGTGCCAGCACCGGGGACAAGGGGAGAAGTGGCTACACCTTC.

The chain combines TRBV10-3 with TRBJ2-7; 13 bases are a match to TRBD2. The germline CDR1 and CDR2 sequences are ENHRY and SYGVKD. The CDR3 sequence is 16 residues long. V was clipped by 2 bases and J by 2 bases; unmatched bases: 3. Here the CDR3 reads CAISETSGRGTYEQYF. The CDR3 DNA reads TGTGCCATCAGTGAGACTAGCGGGAGGGGGACCTACGAGCAGTACTTC.

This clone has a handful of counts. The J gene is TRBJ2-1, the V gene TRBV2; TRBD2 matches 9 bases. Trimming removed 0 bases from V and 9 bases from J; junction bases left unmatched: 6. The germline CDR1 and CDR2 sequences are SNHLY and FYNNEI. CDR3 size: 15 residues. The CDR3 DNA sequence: TGTGCCAGCAGTGAAGCCCTACTAGCGGGCGGTGAGCAGTTCTTC. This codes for CASSEALLAGGEQFF.

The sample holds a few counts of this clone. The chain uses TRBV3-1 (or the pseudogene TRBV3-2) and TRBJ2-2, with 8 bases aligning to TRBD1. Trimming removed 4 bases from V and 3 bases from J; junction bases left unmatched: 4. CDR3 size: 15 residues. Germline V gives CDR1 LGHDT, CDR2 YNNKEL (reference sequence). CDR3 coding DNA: TGTGCCAGCAGCCCCCCGGACAGGGACACCGGGGAGCTGTTTTTT. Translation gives CASSPPDRDTGELFF.

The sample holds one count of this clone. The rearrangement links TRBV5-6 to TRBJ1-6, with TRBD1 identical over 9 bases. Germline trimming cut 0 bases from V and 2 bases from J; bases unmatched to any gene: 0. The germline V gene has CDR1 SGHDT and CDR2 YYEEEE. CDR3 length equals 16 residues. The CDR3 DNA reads TGTGCCAGCAGCTTGGGGACAGGGGCCTATAATTCACCCCTCCACTTT. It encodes CASSLGTGAYNSPLHF.

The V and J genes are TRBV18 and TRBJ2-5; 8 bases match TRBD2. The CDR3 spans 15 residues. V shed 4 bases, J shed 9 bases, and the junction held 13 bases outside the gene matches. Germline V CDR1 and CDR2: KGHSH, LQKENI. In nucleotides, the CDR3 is TGTGCCAGCTCACGACTAGCGAGCTACTCGGATGCCCAGTACTTC. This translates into CASSRLASYSDAQYF.

CDR3 coding DNA: TGTGCCAGCAGCTTAGTCCGGACAGGGATTCCCTACGAGCAGTACTTC. Amino acids: CASSLVRTGIPYEQYF. J is TRBJ2-7 and V is TRBV7-2, with 8 bases that match TRBD1. CDR3 length: 16 residues. CDR1 is SGHTA, CDR2 FQGNSA, per germline. The ends lost 1 base at V and 2 bases at J; junction bases unmatched: 7.

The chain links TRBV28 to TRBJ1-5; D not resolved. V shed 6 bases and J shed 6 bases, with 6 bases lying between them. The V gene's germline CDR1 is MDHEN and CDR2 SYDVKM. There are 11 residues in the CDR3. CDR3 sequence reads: CASRGSQPQHF. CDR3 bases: TGTGCCAGCAGGGGTAGTCAGCCCCAGCATTTT.

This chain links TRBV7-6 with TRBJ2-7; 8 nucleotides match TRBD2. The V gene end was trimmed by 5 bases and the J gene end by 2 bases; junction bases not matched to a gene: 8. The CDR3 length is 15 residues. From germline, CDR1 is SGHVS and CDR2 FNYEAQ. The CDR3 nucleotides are TGTGCCAGCAGCCCCCTCGGCGGGAGGCCCTACGAGCAGTACTTC. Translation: CASSPLGGRPYEQYF.

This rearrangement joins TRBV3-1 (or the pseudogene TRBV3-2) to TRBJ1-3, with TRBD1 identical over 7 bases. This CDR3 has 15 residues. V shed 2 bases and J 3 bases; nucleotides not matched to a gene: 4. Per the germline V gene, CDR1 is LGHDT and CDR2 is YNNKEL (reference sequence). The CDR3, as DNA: TGTGCCAGCAGCCAAATACAGGGGTATGGAAACACCATATATTTT. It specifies CASSQIQGYGNTIYF.

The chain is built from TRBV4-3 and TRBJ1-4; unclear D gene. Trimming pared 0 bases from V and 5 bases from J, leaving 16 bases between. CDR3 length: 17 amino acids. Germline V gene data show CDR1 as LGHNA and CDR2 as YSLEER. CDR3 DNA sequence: TGCGCCAGCAGCCAAGATCTAGGAGGATCCGGGAATGAAAAACTGTTTTTT. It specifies CASSQDLGGSGNEKLFF.

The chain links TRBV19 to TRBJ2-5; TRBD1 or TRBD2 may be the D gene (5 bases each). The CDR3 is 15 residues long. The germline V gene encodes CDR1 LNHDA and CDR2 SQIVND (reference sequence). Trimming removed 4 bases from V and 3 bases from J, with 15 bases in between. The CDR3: CASSTRGAWKETQYF. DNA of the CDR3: TGTGCCAGTAGTACGAGAGGGGCGTGGAAAGAGACCCAGTACTTC.